One and the same sample provided the 13 T cell receptor beta chains below, sequenced in a study of cytomegalovirus exposure and HLA in healthy donors. It was with 60 Vbeta and 13 Jbeta primers that the PCR ran. TCRdb keeps only in-frame clones here, not all; method: immunoSEQ multiplex PCR. The sample lists 110,000 or so clones, 81% occurring once. Sequenced: PBMCs. The receptors stem from a woman in her thirties or forties in good health and CMV-seronegative.

The J gene is TRBJ1-5, the V gene TRBV5-1; tentatively, D is TRBD1 (5 bases). The CDR3 is 15 amino acids. V gave up 0 bases and J gave up 3 bases, with 10 bases separating them. The germline CDR1 and CDR2 sequences are SGHRS and YFSETQ. The chain's CDR3 is CASSLDGAVNQPQHF. CDR3 nucleotide sequence: TGCGCCAGCAGCTTGGATGGGGCTGTCAATCAGCCCCAGCATTTT.

CDR3 coding DNA: TGTGCCAGCAGTTCCGGACAGGGTGTGAACACTGAAGCTTTCTTT. Translated, it gives CASSSGQGVNTEAFF. The chain couples TRBV28 to TRBJ1-1; 8 bases agree with TRBD1. The V gene's germline CDR1 is MDHEN and CDR2 SYDVKM. The CDR3 totals 15 residues. V lost 4 bases and J lost 0; bases outside the gene matches: 4.

This chain links TRBV7-2 with TRBJ2-1, with D uncertain. The CDR3 spans 14 residues. Per germline, CDR1 SGHTA and CDR2 FQGNSA. Trimming stripped 6 bases from V and 0 bases from J, with 9 bases between. CDR3 protein: CASSKASSYNEQFF. The CDR3 nucleotides read TGTGCCAGCAGTAAGGCTAGCTCCTACAATGAGCAGTTCTTC.

This sequence joins TRBV27 and TRBJ2-7; maybe TRBD1 (5 bases). The CDR3 contains 13 residues. Germline V lookup: CDR1 MNHEY, CDR2 SMNVEV (reference sequence). The V gene lost 0 bases and the J gene lost 8 bases, with 11 bases spanning the gap. CDR3 nucleotide sequence: TGTGCCAGCAGTTTATCGGCAGGGAATAAGCAGTACTTC. Its protein is CASSLSAGNKQYF.

The chain employs TRBV5-6 and TRBJ2-3; the match to TRBD2 covers 7 bases. The CDR3 sequence is 15 residues long. Germline lookup yields CDR1 SGHDT and CDR2 YYEEEE. V shed 5 bases and J 2 bases; nucleotides not matched to a gene: 8. As DNA, the CDR3 is TGTGCCAGCAGTCGGGGGGTAGGGTTCACAGATACGCAGTATTTT. Translation: CASSRGVGFTDTQYF.

V gene TRBV6-5 combines with J gene TRBJ2-7, with D possibly matching TRBD2 (6 bases). This CDR3 contains 15 residues. Germline CDR1 is MNHEY and CDR2 is SVGAGI. Trimming stripped 6 bases from V and 1 base from J, with 16 bases between. The CDR3 bases are TGTGCCAGCAGCCCCGGGGGTACTCGATCCTACGAGCAGTACTTC. Residues: CASSPGGTRSYEQYF.

This chain uses TRBV5-1 with TRBJ2-7; 14 bases agree with TRBD2. V gave up 4 bases and J gave up 3 bases; unmatched junction bases: 9. The CDR3 is made up of 17 amino acids. In germline, CDR1 is SGHRS, CDR2 YFSETQ. Written as DNA, the CDR3 is TGCGCCAGCAGCATGACTAGCGGGAGGGCCGGCGACTACGAGCAGTACTTC. Protein product: CASSMTSGRAGDYEQYF.

This clone has just a few counts. The CDR3 is CASSQERGLSYEQYF. Written as DNA, the CDR3 is TGCGCCAGCAGCCAAGAGAGGGGGCTCTCCTACGAGCAGTACTTC. V gene TRBV4-1 combines with J gene TRBJ2-7; 7 nucleotides agree with TRBD1. Germline-derived CDR1 and CDR2 are MGHRA and YSYEKL. The CDR3 is 15 amino acids. V shed 0 bases and J 0 bases; nucleotides not matched to a gene: 2.

The rearrangement links TRBV2 to TRBJ1-1; D might be TRBD1 (6 bases). Trimming cost V 6 bases and J 1 base, with 21 bases left between them. The length of the CDR3 is 17 residues. Germline CDR1 is SNHLY and CDR2 is FYNNEI. The CDR3 bases are TGTGCCAGCAGCCCGGGACAAGGAGGTTTTAGGAACACTGAAGCTTTCTTT. This codes for CASSPGQGGFRNTEAFF. The full variable domain, rest sourced from reference TRBV2 and TRBJ1-1, is EPEVTQTPSHQVTQMGQEVILRCVPISNHLYFYWYRQILGQKVEFLVSFYNNEISEKSEIFDDQFSVERPDGSNFTLKIRSTKLEDSAMYFCASSPGQGGFRNTEAFFGQGTRLTVV.

The chain is built from TRBV4-3 and TRBJ1-1; D might be TRBD1 (6 bases). The germline V gene has CDR1 LGHNA and CDR2 YSLEER. The ends were cut back, 0 bases at V and 4 bases at J, with 9 bases in the middle. The CDR3 totals 14 residues. The CDR3: CASSQDLRGTEAFF. Here the CDR3 DNA reads TGCGCCAGCAGCCAAGATCTCAGGGGCACTGAAGCTTTCTTT.

V gene TRBV19 combines with J gene TRBJ1-5; D may be TRBD1 (5 bases). This CDR3 comprises 17 residues. The ends were cut back, 8 bases at V and 0 bases at J, with 20 bases in the middle. Germline CDR1 and CDR2: LNHDA and SQIVND (reference sequence). In DNA form, the CDR3 reads TGTGCCAGTTCCCCTAAGGTGGGGACTTTTAGCAATCAGCCCCAGCATTTT. It translates to CASSPKVGTFSNQPQHF.

The gene calls are TRBV14 and TRBJ2-1; 13 bases fit TRBD2. CDR3 length: 15 residues. Germline V gene lookup returns CDR1 SGHDN and CDR2 FVKESK. V was clipped by 6 bases and J by 10 bases; unmatched bases: 9. The CDR3 is CASRRTSGGAGEQFF. In DNA, the CDR3 is TGTGCCAGCAGGAGAACTAGCGGGGGGGCTGGGGAGCAGTTCTTC.

The chain has TRBV4-3 and TRBJ2-7, with 10 nucleotides matching TRBD1. CDR3 size: 14 residues. Germline assignment: CDR1 LGHNA and CDR2 YSLEER. V was clipped by 4 bases and J by 2 bases; unmatched bases: 2. The CDR3 nucleotides are TGCGCCAGCAGCCCCGACAGGGGGCCCTACGAGCAGTACTTC. Translating gives CASSPDRGPYEQYF.